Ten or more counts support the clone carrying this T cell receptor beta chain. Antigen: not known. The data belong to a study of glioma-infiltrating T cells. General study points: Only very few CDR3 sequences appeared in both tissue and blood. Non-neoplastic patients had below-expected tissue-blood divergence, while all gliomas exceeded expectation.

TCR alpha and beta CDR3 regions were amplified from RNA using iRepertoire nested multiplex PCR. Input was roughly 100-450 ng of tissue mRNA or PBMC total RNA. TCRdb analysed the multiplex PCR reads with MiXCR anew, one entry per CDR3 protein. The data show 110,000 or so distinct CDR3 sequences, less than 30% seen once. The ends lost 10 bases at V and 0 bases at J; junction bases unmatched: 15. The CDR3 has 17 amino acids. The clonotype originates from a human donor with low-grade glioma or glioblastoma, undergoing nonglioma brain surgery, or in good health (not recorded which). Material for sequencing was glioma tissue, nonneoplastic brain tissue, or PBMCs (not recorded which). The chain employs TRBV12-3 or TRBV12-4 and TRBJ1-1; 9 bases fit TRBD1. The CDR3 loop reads CANSPNRGRGMNTEAFF. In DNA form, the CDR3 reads TGTGCCAACAGCCCAAACAGGGGGCGAGGCATGAACACTGAAGCTTTCTTT.